Listed below are T cell receptor beta chains from one sample, sequenced in a study of cytomegalovirus exposure and HLA in healthy donors. The method was immunoSEQ multiplex PCR; TCRdb's version includes in-frame clones alone and lacks a portion of them. The data show 150,000 or so clones, around 81% seen once. Sample: PBMCs. Receptors were obtained from a man between 40 and 49 years old in good health and CMV-seronegative. Both conserved end residues are part of each CDR3. The D gene is left open where the match is weak. Size tells how often a clone was seen (once, few, many) or the class of an expanded clone, and some rows leave it out.

v_gene: TRBV11-2
j_gene: TRBJ1-1
abundance: few
d_gene: NA
len: 13
CDR3aa: CASSLAGNTEAFF
CDR3nt: TGTGCCAGCAGCTTAGCCGGGAACACTGAAGCTTTCTTT

v_gene: TRBV5-1
j_gene: TRBJ2-5
abundance: NA
d_gene: NA
len: 13
CDR3aa: CASSLQSWEVQYF
CDR3nt: TGCGCCAGCAGCTTGCAATCCTGGGAGGTCCAGTACTTC

v_gene: TRBV19
j_gene: TRBJ1-2
abundance: NA
d_gene: NA
len: 16
CDR3aa: CASSLRRGFAIHGYTF
CDR3nt: TGTGCCAGTAGCTTGCGTCGCGGATTCGCTATCCATGGCTACACCTTC

v_gene: TRBV10-3
j_gene: TRBJ2-1
abundance: NA
d_gene: TRBD2
len: 16
CDR3aa: CAISESLAGEPHEQFF
CDR3nt: TGTGCCATCAGTGAGTCTTTGGCGGGAGAGCCTCATGAGCAGTTCTTC

v_gene: TRBV2
j_gene: TRBJ2-7
abundance: NA
d_gene: TRBD2
len: 15
CDR3aa: CASSSLAGASYEQYF
CDR3nt: TGTGCCAGCAGCTCCCTAGCGGGAGCCTCCTACGAGCAGTACTTC

v_gene: TRBV21-1
j_gene: TRBJ1-2
abundance: NA
d_gene: NA
len: 14
CDR3aa: CASSNGTLFYGYTF
CDR3nt: TGTGCCAGCAGCAATGGGACTTTATTCTATGGCTACACCTTC

v_gene: TRBV7-9
j_gene: TRBJ1-1
abundance: NA
d_gene: NA
len: 13
CDR3aa: CASSWGGDTEAFF
CDR3nt: TGTGCCAGCAGCTGGGGCGGCGACACTGAAGCTTTCTTT

v_gene: TRBV7-3
j_gene: TRBJ2-7
abundance: NA
d_gene: NA
len: 13
CDR3aa: CASALGPSYEQYF
CDR3nt: TGTGCCAGTGCCCTGGGCCCCTCCTACGAGCAGTACTTC

v_gene: TRBV5-1
j_gene: TRBJ2-1
abundance: few
d_gene: NA
len: 12
CDR3aa: CASTTGVNEQFF
CDR3nt: TGCGCCAGCACCACGGGAGTGAATGAGCAGTTCTTC

v_gene: TRBV9
j_gene: TRBJ1-4
abundance: NA
d_gene: NA
len: 14
CDR3aa: CASSPWKGAEKLFF
CDR3nt: TGTGCCAGCAGCCCCTGGAAAGGGGCCGAAAAACTGTTTTTT

v_gene: TRBV2
j_gene: TRBJ2-1
abundance: few
d_gene: TRBD2
len: 16
CDR3aa: CASSEPSSGSDAEQFF
CDR3nt: TGTGCCAGCAGTGAACCATCTAGCGGGAGCGACGCTGAGCAGTTCTTC

v_gene: TRBV19
j_gene: TRBJ2-2
abundance: NA
d_gene: NA
len: 14
CDR3aa: CASSIRGLTGELFF
CDR3nt: TGTGCCAGTAGTATAAGGGGCCTCACCGGGGAGCTGTTTTTT

v_gene: TRBV18
j_gene: TRBJ1-5
abundance: NA
d_gene: TRBD1
len: 14
CDR3aa: CASSRTGGNQPQHF
CDR3nt: TGTGCCAGCTCCCGGACAGGGGGCAATCAGCCCCAGCATTTT

v_gene: TRBV7-3
j_gene: TRBJ2-3
abundance: NA
d_gene: TRBD2
len: 15
CDR3aa: CASSLAGALTDTQYF
CDR3nt: TGTGCCAGCAGCTTGGCGGGAGCCCTCACAGATACGCAGTATTTT

v_gene: TRBV21-1
j_gene: TRBJ2-7
abundance: NA
d_gene: NA
len: 14
CDR3aa: CASNYGDSSYEQYF
CDR3nt: TGTGCCAGCAACTACGGAGACAGCTCCTACGAGCAGTACTTC

v_gene: TRBV5-1
j_gene: TRBJ2-2
abundance: NA
d_gene: NA
len: 16
CDR3aa: CASSLVQTTETGELFF
CDR3nt: TGCGCCAGCAGCTTGGTTCAAACGACGGAGACCGGGGAGCTGTTTTTT

v_gene: TRBV27
j_gene: TRBJ2-7
abundance: NA
d_gene: TRBD1
len: 14
CDR3aa: CATQDRASSYEQYF
CDR3nt: TGTGCCACCCAGGACAGGGCCAGCTCCTACGAGCAGTACTTC

v_gene: TRBV29-1
j_gene: TRBJ2-5
abundance: few
d_gene: TRBD2
len: 18
CDR3aa: CSVVGLAGVGTGWETQYF
CDR3nt: TGCAGCGTTGTCGGACTAGCGGGAGTGGGGACAGGTTGGGAGACCCAGTACTTC

v_gene: TRBV18
j_gene: TRBJ2-2
abundance: NA
d_gene: NA
len: 17
CDR3aa: CASSPQTLIANTGELFF
CDR3nt: TGTGCCAGCTCACCCCAAACTCTTATCGCGAACACCGGGGAGCTGTTTTTT

v_gene: TRBV7-2
j_gene: TRBJ1-4
abundance: NA
d_gene: NA
len: 15
CDR3aa: CASSWGDQRGGKLFF
CDR3nt: TGTGCCAGCAGCTGGGGGGACCAGAGGGGCGGAAAACTGTTTTTT

v_gene: TRBV9
j_gene: TRBJ2-6
abundance: NA
d_gene: TRBD2
len: 18
CDR3aa: CASSLRRGGGPGANVLTF
CDR3nt: TGTGCCAGCAGCCTTAGGAGGGGCGGGGGGCCTGGGGCCAACGTCCTGACTTTC

v_gene: TRBV29-1
j_gene: TRBJ1-1
abundance: NA
d_gene: NA
len: 12
CDR3aa: CSVISDSFEAFF
CDR3nt: TGCAGCGTTATTTCGGACAGCTTTGAAGCTTTCTTT

v_gene: TRBV27
j_gene: TRBJ1-2
abundance: once
d_gene: TRBD1
len: 15
CDR3aa: CASSLSGGTGYGYTF
CDR3nt: TGTGCCAGCAGTTTATCGGGGGGGACAGGTTATGGCTACACCTTC

v_gene: TRBV2
j_gene: TRBJ2-3
abundance: NA
d_gene: NA
len: 14
CDR3aa: CASSISRTADTQYF
CDR3nt: TGTGCCAGCAGTATTTCTAGGACAGCAGATACGCAGTATTTT

v_gene: TRBV5-1
j_gene: TRBJ2-7
abundance: NA
d_gene: NA
len: 14
CDR3aa: CASSLVGPNYEQYF
CDR3nt: TGCGCCAGCAGCCTTGTTGGGCCTAACTACGAGCAGTACTTC

v_gene: TRBV7-6
j_gene: TRBJ2-1
abundance: NA
d_gene: NA
len: 13
CDR3aa: CASSLGTANEQFF
CDR3nt: TGTGCCAGCAGCTTAGGTACCGCGAATGAGCAGTTCTTC

v_gene: TRBV18
j_gene: TRBJ2-7
abundance: NA
d_gene: NA
len: 15
CDR3aa: CASSPPSRGTYEQYF
CDR3nt: TGTGCCAGCTCACCACCGAGCAGGGGTACCTACGAGCAGTACTTC

v_gene: TRBV19
j_gene: TRBJ1-1
abundance: few
d_gene: NA
len: 12
CDR3aa: CASRDRDMSAFF
CDR3nt: TGTGCCAGTAGAGACCGGGACATGTCAGCTTTCTTT

v_gene: TRBV7-9
j_gene: TRBJ1-1
abundance: NA
d_gene: NA
len: 12
CDR3aa: CSSRYGDTEAFF
CDR3nt: TGTTCCAGCAGGTACGGGGACACTGAAGCTTTCTTT

v_gene: TRBV7-9
j_gene: TRBJ2-7
abundance: NA
d_gene: TRBD2
len: 14
CDR3aa: CASSQAGDFYEQYF
CDR3nt: TGTGCCAGCAGCCAAGCGGGAGACTTTTACGAGCAGTACTTC

v_gene: TRBV27
j_gene: TRBJ2-7
abundance: NA
d_gene: NA
len: 17
CDR3aa: CASSLGGGLGRSYEQYF
CDR3nt: TGTGCCAGCAGTTTAGGTGGCGGGCTCGGAAGATCCTACGAGCAGTACTTC

v_gene: TRBV5-6
j_gene: TRBJ2-1
abundance: NA
d_gene: TRBD1
len: 13
CDR3aa: CASSSTGINEQFF
CDR3nt: TGTGCCAGCAGCTCGACAGGGATAAATGAGCAGTTCTTC

v_gene: TRBV7-8
j_gene: TRBJ1-2
abundance: NA
d_gene: TRBD1
len: 15
CDR3aa: CASSLGQGVTYGYTF
CDR3nt: TGTGCCAGCAGCTTGGGACAGGGAGTTACCTATGGCTACACCTTC

v_gene: TRBV28
j_gene: TRBJ1-2
abundance: once
d_gene: NA
len: 11
CDR3aa: CASGELYGYTF
CDR3nt: TGTGCCAGCGGGGAGCTCTATGGCTACACCTTC

v_gene: TRBV28
j_gene: TRBJ2-4
abundance: NA
d_gene: TRBD1
len: 13
CDR3aa: CASSLVDRGLQYF
CDR3nt: TGTGCCAGCAGTTTAGTGGACAGGGGGCTTCAGTACTTC

v_gene: TRBV30
j_gene: TRBJ1-6
abundance: once
d_gene: NA
len: 13
CDR3aa: CAWSQGMRSPLHF
CDR3nt: TGTGCCTGGAGTCAGGGGATGAGATCACCCCTCCACTTT

v_gene: TRBV30
j_gene: TRBJ2-1
abundance: NA
d_gene: NA
len: 14
CDR3aa: CAWSGRGSRNEQFF
CDR3nt: TGTGCCTGGAGTGGGAGGGGTTCCCGCAATGAGCAGTTCTTC

v_gene: TRBV15
j_gene: TRBJ1-5
abundance: NA
d_gene: TRBD1
len: 16
CDR3aa: CATSRTRTGQNQPQHF
CDR3nt: TGTGCCACCAGCAGAACTAGGACAGGACAGAATCAGCCCCAGCATTTT

v_gene: TRBV7-2
j_gene: TRBJ2-7
abundance: NA
d_gene: NA
len: 14
CDR3aa: CASRLGGRGSEQYF
CDR3nt: TGTGCCAGCAGGCTGGGGGGCAGGGGGTCCGAGCAGTACTTC

v_gene: TRBV10-2
j_gene: TRBJ1-2
abundance: NA
d_gene: NA
len: 14
CDR3aa: CASSEGDSNYGYTF
CDR3nt: TGCGCCAGCAGTGAGGGGGACTCTAACTATGGCTACACCTTC

v_gene: TRBV30
j_gene: TRBJ2-1
abundance: NA
d_gene: NA
len: 12
CDR3aa: CAWKDLNNEQFF
CDR3nt: TGTGCCTGGAAAGACTTGAACAATGAGCAGTTCTTC